The clone carrying this T cell receptor (beta chain) was observed at least ten times. The germline V and J ends were trimmed by 2 bases and 3 bases, with 10 bases remaining between them. From germline, CDR1 is MDHEN and CDR2 SYDVKM. The CDR3 has 14 amino acids. This specimen comes from a study of molecular identifiers for immune sequencing clone quantification. Listed TCR primers, together with previously described methods, were used for the bulk TCR libraries. TCRdb called the PCR reads again in MiXCR, with one record for every CDR3 protein. This table holds 60,000 to 65,000 distinct CDR3 sequences, 15% to 20% found once.

Sample: naive CD8+ T cells from blood, with Jurkat cell RNA spiked in. As to subset: FACS-sorted CD8+CD4-CCR7+CD45RA+ naive T cells. V usage is TRBV28 and J usage is TRBJ1-2, with D perhaps TRBD1 (5 bases). The TCR originated in a human donor in good health. Some libraries in this study had Jurkat cell RNA spiked in. The CDR3 nucleotides read TGTGCCAGCAGTTTAACTACAGGATACTATGGCTACACCTTC. This encodes CASSLTTGYYGYTF.